This T cell receptor beta chain was obtained from a study of blood T cell repertoires in COVID-19. Study-wide background: Samples came from the United States, Italy and Spain, spanning acute and convalescent COVID-19. Sample material is recorded as cDNA or gDNA derived from T cells, B-cell-depleted T cells, or PBMCs.

Deletions cut 3 bases from V and 7 bases from J, with 10 bases between. The germline V gene encodes CDR1 SGDLS and CDR2 YYNGEE. The CDR3 contains 12 residues. Per the original data handling: For nucleated cells, counts were estimated from reference gene primer amplification. This table comes from immunoSEQ multiplex PCR, and its TCRdb copy is limited to in-frame clones, with some not included. V and J calls plus clone size are reproduced from that table; the DNA served to infer D and trimming. Of over 90,000 clones in the sample, about 80% were seen once. The chain links TRBV9 to TRBJ1-2; TRBD1 might be the D (6 bases). The sequenced sample was peripheral blood. This TCR was sampled from a human donor in a cohort sampled during active or convalescent COVID-19. This CDR3 is CASSATGTGYTF. For the CDR3, the DNA is TGTGCCAGCAGCGCGACAGGAACTGGCTACACCTTC.